This TCR beta chain originates from a study of blood T cell repertoires in COVID-19. Study details: The United States, Italy and Spain supplied acute and convalescent COVID-19 samples. PBMCs, B-cell-depleted T cells, or T cells provided the cDNA or gDNA that made up the material.

Per the study methods: It was from reference gene primer amplification that nucleated cell counts were estimated. Clones were read by immunoSEQ multiplex PCR, and TCRdb kept only the in-frame ones, dropping some. V, J and clone size reflect that table, while D and trimming were determined from the DNA. This table has 200,000 to 250,000 clones, roughly 75% appearing once. Germline trimming cut 5 bases from V and 2 bases from J; bases unmatched to any gene: 7. Germline V gene lookup returns CDR1 SGHNT and CDR2 YYREEE (reference sequence). There are 15 residues in the CDR3. This clone was observed many times.

The V call is TRBV5-4, the J call TRBJ2-1; 7 bases are a match to TRBD2. The sequencing input was peripheral blood. This clonotype was obtained from a woman in her 70s with acute or convalescent COVID-19. The CDR3 coding sequence is TGTGCCAGCAGGACGGGGGGAGGGCCCTACAATGAGCAGTTCTTC. This codes for CASRTGGGPYNEQFF. Together with reference TRBV5-4 and TRBJ2-1, the CDR3 gives the full variable domain: ETGVTQSPTHLIKTRGQQVTLRCSSQSGHNTVSWYQQALGQGPQFIFQYYREEENGRGNFPPRFSGLQFPNYSSELNVNALELDDSALYLCASRTGGGPYNEQFFGPGTRLTVL.